One and the same sample provided the 7 T cell receptor beta chains below, sequenced in a study of early T cells in non-severe SARS-CoV-2 infection. Each CDR3 protein is one row after TCRdb ran MiXCR on the 5' RACE reads. Of fewer than 30,000 distinct CDR3 sequences listed, around 5.5% are singletons. The sequencing input was whole blood. These TCRs come from an adult who was a healthcare worker with PCR-confirmed SARS-CoV-2 infection or an uninfected control (not recorded which).

The table lists this clonotype with many counts. The V call is TRBV6-2 or TRBV6-3, the J call TRBJ2-3, with D hard to call. This CDR3 spans 12 amino acids. V was shortened by 3 bases and J by 6 bases, with 7 bases between the two germline ends. The germline V gene has CDR1 MNHEY and CDR2 SVGEGT. For the CDR3, the DNA is TGTGCCAGCAGTTATGTAGGGGATACGCAGTATTTT. Residues: CASSYVGDTQYF.

This chain connects TRBV12-3 or TRBV12-4 to TRBJ2-7, with TRBD1 identical over 7 bases. The junction had 7 bases not matched to a gene; V was cut back by 5 bases and J by 0 bases. CDR3 length: 15 residues. This CDR3 is CASSPPTGNSYEQYF. In DNA, the CDR3 is TGTGCCAGCAGTCCCCCGACAGGGAACTCCTACGAGCAGTACTTC.

This clonotype has a count of ten or more. CDR3 DNA sequence: TGTGCCAGCAGCTTTGGGACCGATGGCTACACCTTC. Translated: CASSFGTDGYTF. This rearrangement joins TRBV7-9 to TRBJ1-2; possible D gene TRBD1, 5 bases. The germline V gene has CDR1 SEHNR and CDR2 FQNEAQ (reference sequence). The CDR3 totals 12 residues. The V end lost 3 bases, the J end lost 6 bases, and 8 bases lay between the germline ends.

This clonotype showed up many times. V is TRBV11-1 and J is TRBJ2-3, with TRBD2 matching 7 bases. From germline, CDR1 is SGHAT and CDR2 FQDESV (reference sequence). The trim removed 5 bases at V and 12 bases at J, leaving 11 bases unmatched. This CDR3 region has 13 residues. The DNA of the CDR3 is TGTGCCAGCAGCCTCCCCACTAGCGAAAATCAGTATTTT. Translating it yields CASSLPTSENQYF.

Sample share makes this clonotype large (0.1 to 1%). The V and J genes are TRBV6-5 and TRBJ1-1; 7 nucleotides match TRBD1. The ends lost 5 bases at V and 8 bases at J; junction bases unmatched: 5. Germline V gene sequence: CDR1 MNHEY, CDR2 SVGAGI. This CDR3 has 12 amino acids. DNA for the CDR3: TGTGCCAGCAGTGAACAGGGGCTAGAAGCTTTCTTT. This sequence encodes CASSEQGLEAFF.

This clonotype was seen repeatedly, ten times or more. CDR3 amino acids: CASKGPIADTQYF. Written as DNA, the CDR3 is TGTGCCAGCAAAGGCCCAATAGCAGATACGCAGTATTTT. The chain couples TRBV6-5 to TRBJ2-3; D remains unclear. This CDR3 is 13 amino acids long. CDR1 and CDR2 from the germline V gene are MNHEY and SVGAGI. The V and J ends lost 7 bases and 4 bases respectively, with 12 bases between them.

Regarding this clonotype: A junction boundary mismatches the germline segment, possibly from a read error. The chain recombines TRBV7-7 with TRBJ2-5, with TRBD1 identical over 8 bases. CDR3 length: 16 residues. From germline, CDR1 is SSHAT and CDR2 FNYEAQ (reference sequence). Here the CDR3 DNA reads TGTGCTAGCAGCTTAGCTGAGAGGCAGGGGGCAGCGACCCAGTACTTC. Protein product: CASSLAERQGAATQYF.